The subject of this entry is one TCR beta chain. The antigen it recognizes is unknown. No per-base quality is available; no much larger clone lies one base away. Each collaborating institution followed its own protocols to collect whole blood in K2EDTA tubes. Collaborator samples were shipped for TCRbeta analysis as frozen whole blood, isolated PBMCs, or DNA extracted from either sample type. The immunoSEQ Assay, a bias-controlled multiplex PCR, was used to amplify TCRbeta CDR3 regions from genomic DNA. Under the source paper's analysis protocol: The number of nucleated cells in each sample was estimated from the amplification of reference gene primers within the assay. To quantify the absolute abundance of each unique TCRbeta CDR3 rearrangement, sequence reads were collapsed and filtered. For each sample, productive Simpson clonality was calculated by taking the square root of Simpson's diversity index across productive rearrangements. TCRdb stores this immuneACCESS table with in-frame sequences only. Part of the clones is absent; in the studies checked, under half of the shortfall reflects unresolved V genes, and no reason is known for the rest. V, J and clone size are taken as reported in that table, and D and trimming were inferred from the DNA itself. The sample has 120,000 to 150,000 clones on record, around three quarters of them singletons. The top ten clonotypes cover 4.2% of the sample.

CDR1 and CDR2 are read off the germline V gene as SGHRS and YFSETQ. V has 2 bases trimmed and J has 3 bases trimmed; junction bases matching no gene number 5. Spanning cysteine to phenylalanine, the CDR3 consists of 15 amino acids. Just the 45-base CDR3 DNA is kept, in frame starting at base 1. These data originate in a study of blood T cell repertoires in COVID-19 (dated by TCRdb to 2018 to 2021). A note on the overall study: Collaborator samples came from the United States, Italy and Spain and covered acute and convalescent phases of COVID-19. The samples were drawn from two sources: the first 160 participants of the ongoing ImmuneRACE study, and 1,254 subjects contributed by 6 global collaborators. Nearly every sample came with metadata listing a de-identified subject ID, COVID-19 status, age in years and sex. The prospective study material was composed of cDNA or gDNA derived from T cells, B-cell-depleted T cells, or PBMCs. Where available, HLA class I and class II types were taken from metadata supplied by the sample provider and were not determined by assay-based typing. Deeply sampled blood TCRbeta repertoires from subjects exposed to, actively infected with, or recovered from COVID-19 were included in the dataset. The repertoires were released in a freely available public database intended as a resource for research on the immune response to SARS-CoV-2. Points the paper makes about the study in general: The quantity of clinical and demographic metadata differed by source and by participant and was supplied without curation.

The rearrangement combines TRBV5-1 with TRBJ2-1, and 7 bases in between align with TRBD2. The TCR sequence derives from a man aged 55 to 70 with acute or convalescent COVID-19. The sequenced sample consisted of peripheral blood. The DNA sequence follows: TGCGCCAGCAGCTTAGCGGGATACCACTACAATGAGCAGTTCTTC. Its translation is CASSLAGYHYNEQFF.